This T cell receptor (beta chain) is drawn from a study of blood T cells in healthy people across ages. Study results and limitations: The lack of PBMC sorting stopped any conclusive naive versus antigen-experienced comparison.

The CDR3 covers 16 residues. Per germline, CDR1 SGHVS and CDR2 FNYEAQ. V was cut by 4 bases and J by 5 bases, with 15 bases left in between. Each donor gave around 9.3 milliliters of peripheral blood. A sample-barcoded 5' primer and a J-beta primer mix were used in a second PCR of roughly 7 to 11 cycles. With 12 random nucleotides, a template-switch adaptor tagged each individual cDNA molecule. TCRdb reprocessed the 5' RACE reads with MiXCR, giving one entry per CDR3 protein. The data contain approximately 1,100,000 distinct CDR3 sequences, 45% of them singletons. About this clonotype itself: Its specificity is not known.

Sequencing was done on a sample of blood. This clonotype was sampled from a woman in her sixties in good health. The rearrangement uses TRBV7-6 and TRBJ1-6; D possibly corresponds to TRBD1 (5 bases). For the CDR3, the DNA is TGTGCCAGCAGCTACACACCGGGACCGAATAATTCACCCCTCCACTTT. Translation gives CASSYTPGPNNSPLHF.